This TCR beta chain was recorded in a study of T-cell reconstitution after alpha-beta-depleted transplantation in children. Study conclusions and caveats: T-cell counts and diversity at one year following transplant were attributed mainly to newly produced T cells. Diversity of TCRbeta at day 60 was high in some patients, arising from surviving recipient T cells and thymic progenitors.

A library of TCRbeta sequences, prepared with unique molecular identifiers, was generated. One entry per CDR3 protein results from TCRdb running MiXCR on the PCR reads. The sample shows some 600,000 distinct CDR3 sequences, around 13% of them seen only once. As for this clonotype: Its antigen is unidentified.

Germline lookup yields CDR1 LGHNA and CDR2 YSLEER. V shed 3 bases, J shed 7 bases, and the junction held 8 bases outside the gene matches. The CDR3 runs 15 residues. The source is a male patient younger than 18 who had a stem cell transplant for acute myeloid leukemia, so the T cells may come from the graft donor. The source was PBMCs, mostly from graft donor cells, collected 360 days after TCRalphabeta/CD19-depleted stem cell transplant. The gene calls are TRBV4-3 and TRBJ1-2; 10 bases are shared with TRBD1. CDR3 sequence: CASSQAPGQGSGYTF. As DNA, the CDR3 is TGCGCCAGCAGCCAGGCTCCGGGACAGGGGAGTGGCTACACCTTC.